The clone carrying this T cell receptor (beta chain) was observed at least ten times. Its antigen is currently unknown. The data originate from a study of T cells after yellow fever vaccination. Study in general: The SMART-Seq v4 Ultra Low Input method served to prepare the low-cell-number fractions. Notes on the study in general: A limited proportion of clonotypes was detected within both the CD4 and CD8 compartments. The booster response re-showed most primary clones: around 96% CD4, approximately 90% CD8.

Researchers made TCR cDNA using 5'RACE template switching, and this step added a universal primer site and UMIs. TCRdb itself ran the 5' RACE reads through MiXCR, one entry per CDR3 protein. The sample gives roughly 120,000 distinct CDR3 sequences, roughly 8.9% of which show up once; about 25% is in the top ten. Losses at the gene ends were 4 bases for V and 5 bases for J; bases not matched to a gene: 3. Germline loops: CDR1 KGHDR, CDR2 SFDVKD. The CDR3 has 14 residues. V and J are TRBV24-1 and TRBJ2-5; 10 nucleotides line up with TRBD2. The sample consisted of CD8+ T cells sorted from PBMCs, taken 45 days after the yellow fever booster vaccination. The clonotype comes from a man aged 25-40 years who received the YFV17D yellow fever vaccine. The CDR3 DNA sequence: TGTGCCACCAGTGACGGGACTAGCGTGGAGACCCAGTACTTC. It yields the protein CATSDGTSVETQYF.